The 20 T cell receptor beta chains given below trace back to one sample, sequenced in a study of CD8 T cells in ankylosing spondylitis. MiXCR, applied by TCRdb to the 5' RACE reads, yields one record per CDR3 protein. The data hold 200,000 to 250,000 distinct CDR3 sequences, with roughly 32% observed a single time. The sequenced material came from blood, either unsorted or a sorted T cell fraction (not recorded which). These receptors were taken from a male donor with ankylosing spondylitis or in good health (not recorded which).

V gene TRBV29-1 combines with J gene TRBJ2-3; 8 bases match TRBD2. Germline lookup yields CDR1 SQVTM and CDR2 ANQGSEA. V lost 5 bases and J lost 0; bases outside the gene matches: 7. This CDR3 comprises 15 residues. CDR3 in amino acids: CSVSPRGGSTDTQYF. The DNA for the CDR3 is TGCAGCGTTTCCCCTCGGGGGGGAAGCACAGATACGCAGTATTTT.

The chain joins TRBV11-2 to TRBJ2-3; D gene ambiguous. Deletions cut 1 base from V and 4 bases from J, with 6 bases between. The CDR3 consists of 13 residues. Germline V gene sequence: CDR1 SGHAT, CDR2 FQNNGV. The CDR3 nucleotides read TGTGCCAGCAGCTTAGTGTGGTCAGATACGCAGTATTTT. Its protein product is CASSLVWSDTQYF.

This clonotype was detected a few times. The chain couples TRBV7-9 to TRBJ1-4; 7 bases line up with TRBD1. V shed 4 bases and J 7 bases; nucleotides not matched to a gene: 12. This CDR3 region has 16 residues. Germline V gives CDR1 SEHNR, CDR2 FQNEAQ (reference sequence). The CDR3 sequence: CASSSPPGDRGEKLFF. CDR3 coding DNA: TGTGCCAGCAGCTCTCCCCCAGGGGACAGAGGTGAAAAACTGTTTTTT.

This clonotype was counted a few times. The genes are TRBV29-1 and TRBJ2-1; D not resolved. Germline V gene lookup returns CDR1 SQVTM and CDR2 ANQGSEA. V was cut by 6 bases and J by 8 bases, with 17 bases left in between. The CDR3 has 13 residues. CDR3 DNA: TGCAGCGTCTTAGCCCCTCTCGGCTATGAGCAGTTCTTC. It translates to CSVLAPLGYEQFF.

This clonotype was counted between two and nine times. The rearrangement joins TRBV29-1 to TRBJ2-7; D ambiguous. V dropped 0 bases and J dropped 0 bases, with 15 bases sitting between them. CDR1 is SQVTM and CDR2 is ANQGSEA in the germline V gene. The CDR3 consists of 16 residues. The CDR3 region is CSVEDDLVGRSYEQYF. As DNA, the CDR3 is TGCAGCGTTGAAGACGATTTAGTGGGCCGCTCCTACGAGCAGTACTTC.

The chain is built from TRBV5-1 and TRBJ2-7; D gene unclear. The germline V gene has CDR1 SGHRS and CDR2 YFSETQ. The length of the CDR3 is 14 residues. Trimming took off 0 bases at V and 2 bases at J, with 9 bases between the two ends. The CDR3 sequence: CASSLDPAPYEQYF. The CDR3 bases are TGCGCCAGCAGCTTGGACCCAGCTCCCTACGAGCAGTACTTC.

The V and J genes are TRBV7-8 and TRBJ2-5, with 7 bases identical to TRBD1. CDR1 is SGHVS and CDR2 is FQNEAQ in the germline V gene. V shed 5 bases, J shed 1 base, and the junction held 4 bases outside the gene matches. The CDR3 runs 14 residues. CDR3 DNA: TGTGCCAGCAGCCCGGGACAGATCCAAGAGACCCAGTACTTC. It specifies CASSPGQIQETQYF.

DNA for the CDR3: TGCAGTGCCCCTCGGGGGACATACTTATTTAGCAATCAGCCCCAGCATTTT. Its protein is CSAPRGTYLFSNQPQHF. This chain connects TRBV20-1 to TRBJ1-5, with D tentatively TRBD1 (6 bases). The CDR3 length is 17 residues. V was trimmed by 6 bases and J by 0 bases, leaving 21 bases between them. CDR1 is DFQATT and CDR2 is SNEGSKA in the germline V gene (reference sequence).

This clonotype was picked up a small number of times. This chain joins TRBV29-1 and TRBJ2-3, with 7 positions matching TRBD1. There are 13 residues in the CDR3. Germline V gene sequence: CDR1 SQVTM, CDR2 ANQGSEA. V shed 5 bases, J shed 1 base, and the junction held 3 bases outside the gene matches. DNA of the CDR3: TGCAGCGTTCGACAGGGAGGCACAGATACGCAGTATTTT. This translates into CSVRQGGTDTQYF.

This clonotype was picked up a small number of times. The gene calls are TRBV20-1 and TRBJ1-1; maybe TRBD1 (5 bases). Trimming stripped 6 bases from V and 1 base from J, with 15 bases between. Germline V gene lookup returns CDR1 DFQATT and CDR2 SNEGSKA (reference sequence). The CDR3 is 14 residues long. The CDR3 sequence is CSARDSRGNTEAFF. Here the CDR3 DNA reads TGCAGTGCCAGGGACTCGCGAGGGAACACTGAAGCTTTCTTT.

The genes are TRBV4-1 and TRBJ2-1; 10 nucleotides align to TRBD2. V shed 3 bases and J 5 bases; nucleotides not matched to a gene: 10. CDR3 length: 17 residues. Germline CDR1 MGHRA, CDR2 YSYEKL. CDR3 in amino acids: CASSHVERGGHHNEQFF. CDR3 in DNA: TGCGCCAGCAGCCATGTAGAGCGGGGGGGCCATCACAATGAGCAGTTCTTC.

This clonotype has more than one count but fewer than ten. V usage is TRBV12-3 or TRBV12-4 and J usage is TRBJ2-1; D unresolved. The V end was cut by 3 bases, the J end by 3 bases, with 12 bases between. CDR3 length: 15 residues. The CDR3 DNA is TGTGCCAGCAGTTTGTATAGGTCGTACTACAATGAGCAGTTCTTC. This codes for CASSLYRSYYNEQFF.

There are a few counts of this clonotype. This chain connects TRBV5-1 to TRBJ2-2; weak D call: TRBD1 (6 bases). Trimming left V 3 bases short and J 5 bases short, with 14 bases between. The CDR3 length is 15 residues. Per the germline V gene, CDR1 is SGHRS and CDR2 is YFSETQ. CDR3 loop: CASSSSRGGTGELFF. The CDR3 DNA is TGCGCCAGCAGCTCCAGTCGAGGGGGAACCGGGGAGCTGTTTTTT.

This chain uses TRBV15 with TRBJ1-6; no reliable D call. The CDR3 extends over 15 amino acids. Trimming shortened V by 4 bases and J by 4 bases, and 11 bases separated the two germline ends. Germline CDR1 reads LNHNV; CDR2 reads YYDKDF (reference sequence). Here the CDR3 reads CATSNREQYNSPLHF. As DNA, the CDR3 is TGTGCCACCAGCAATCGAGAACAGTATAATTCACCCCTCCACTTT.

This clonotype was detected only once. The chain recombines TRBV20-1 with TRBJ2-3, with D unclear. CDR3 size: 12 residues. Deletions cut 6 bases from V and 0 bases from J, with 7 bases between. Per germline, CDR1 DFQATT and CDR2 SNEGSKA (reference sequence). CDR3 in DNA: TGCAGTGCCCTAGGGAGCACAGATACGCAGTATTTT. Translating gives CSALGSTDTQYF.

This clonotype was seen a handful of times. Here the CDR3 reads CASSRTDSRSYEQYF. DNA for the CDR3: TGCGCCAGCAGCCGGACGGATTCGCGGTCCTACGAGCAGTACTTC. This chain connects TRBV4-1 to TRBJ2-7; D is unclear. Germline CDR1 reads MGHRA; CDR2 reads YSYEKL. The CDR3 extends over 15 amino acids. Trimming stripped 4 bases from V and 1 base from J, with 14 bases between.

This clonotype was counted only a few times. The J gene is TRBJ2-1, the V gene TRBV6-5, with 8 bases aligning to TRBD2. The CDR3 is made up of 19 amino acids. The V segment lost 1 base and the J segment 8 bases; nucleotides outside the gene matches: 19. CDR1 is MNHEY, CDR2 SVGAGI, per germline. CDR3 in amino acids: CASSYYLRLQRGPLDEQFF. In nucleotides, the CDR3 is TGTGCCAGCAGTTACTACCTCAGGCTCCAGCGGGGGCCCCTAGATGAGCAGTTCTTC.

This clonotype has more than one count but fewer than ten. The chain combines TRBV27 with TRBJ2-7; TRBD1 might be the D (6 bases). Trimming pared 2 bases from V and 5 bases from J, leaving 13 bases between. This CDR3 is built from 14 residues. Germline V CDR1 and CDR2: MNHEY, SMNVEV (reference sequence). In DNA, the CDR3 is TGTGCCAGCAGTTTAAGCCCACAGGGTCACGAGCAGTACTTC. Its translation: CASSLSPQGHEQYF.

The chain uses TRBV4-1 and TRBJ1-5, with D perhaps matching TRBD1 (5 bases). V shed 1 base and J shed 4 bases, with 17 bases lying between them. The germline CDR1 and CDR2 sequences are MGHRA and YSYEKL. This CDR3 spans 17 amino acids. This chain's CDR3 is CASSQAGGTQRNQPQHF. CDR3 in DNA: TGCGCCAGCAGCCAAGCAGGAGGGACCCAGCGGAATCAGCCCCAGCATTTT.

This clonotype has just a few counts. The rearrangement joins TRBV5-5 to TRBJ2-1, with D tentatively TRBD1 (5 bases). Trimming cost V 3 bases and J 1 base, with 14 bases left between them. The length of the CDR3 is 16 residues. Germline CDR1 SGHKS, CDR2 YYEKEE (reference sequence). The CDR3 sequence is CASSSTTGYSYNEQFF. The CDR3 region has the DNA TGTGCCAGCAGCTCGACCACAGGTTATTCCTACAATGAGCAGTTCTTC.